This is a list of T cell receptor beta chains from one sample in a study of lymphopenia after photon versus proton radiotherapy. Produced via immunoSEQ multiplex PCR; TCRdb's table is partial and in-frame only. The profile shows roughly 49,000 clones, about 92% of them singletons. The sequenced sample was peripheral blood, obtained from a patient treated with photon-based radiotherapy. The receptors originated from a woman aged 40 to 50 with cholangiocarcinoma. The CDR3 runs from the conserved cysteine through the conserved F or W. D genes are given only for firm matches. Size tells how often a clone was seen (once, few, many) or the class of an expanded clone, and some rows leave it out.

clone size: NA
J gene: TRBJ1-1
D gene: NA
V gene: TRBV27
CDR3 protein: CASSLAWNTEAFF
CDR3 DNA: TGTGCCAGCAGTTTAGCGTGGAACACTGAAGCTTTCTTT

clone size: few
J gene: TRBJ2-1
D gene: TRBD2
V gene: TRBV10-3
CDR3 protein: CAIRTSGGANEQFF
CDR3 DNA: TGTGCCATCAGAACTAGCGGGGGGGCCAATGAGCAGTTCTTC

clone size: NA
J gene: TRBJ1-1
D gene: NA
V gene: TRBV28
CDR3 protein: CASSWSGSYTEAFF
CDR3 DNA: TGTGCCAGCAGTTGGTCCGGGAGCTACACTGAAGCTTTCTTT

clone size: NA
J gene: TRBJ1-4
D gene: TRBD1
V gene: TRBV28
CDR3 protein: CASTIRGRTLNEKLFF
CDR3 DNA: TGTGCCAGCACTATCAGGGGGCGAACTCTCAATGAAAAACTGTTTTTT

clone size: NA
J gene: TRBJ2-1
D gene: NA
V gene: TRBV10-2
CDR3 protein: CASQRVVNDEQFF
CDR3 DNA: TGCGCCAGCCAGCGCGTAGTTAACGATGAGCAGTTCTTC

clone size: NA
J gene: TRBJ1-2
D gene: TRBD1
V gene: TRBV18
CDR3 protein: CASSQTGNYGYTF
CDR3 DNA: TGTGCCAGCTCTCAGACAGGGAACTATGGCTACACCTTC

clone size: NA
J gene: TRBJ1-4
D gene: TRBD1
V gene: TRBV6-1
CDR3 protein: CASSEAAYRGTTNEKLFF
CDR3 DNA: TGTGCCAGCAGTGAAGCGGCATACAGGGGCACAACTAATGAAAAACTGTTTTTT

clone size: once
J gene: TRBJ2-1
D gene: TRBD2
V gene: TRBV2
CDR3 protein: CASIIGLATQFF
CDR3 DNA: TGTGCCAGCATCATAGGACTAGCTACGCAGTTCTTC

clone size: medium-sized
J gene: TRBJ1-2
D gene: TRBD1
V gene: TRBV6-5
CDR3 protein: CASSPRGAVGYTF
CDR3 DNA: TGTGCCAGCAGCCCCAGGGGGGCGGTTGGCTACACCTTC

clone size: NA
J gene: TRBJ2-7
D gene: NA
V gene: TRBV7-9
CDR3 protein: CASSRDPSSYEQYF
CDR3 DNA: TGTGCCAGCAGCCGGGACCCGAGCTCCTACGAGCAGTACTTC

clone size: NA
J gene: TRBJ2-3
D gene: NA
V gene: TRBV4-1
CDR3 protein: CASSQVSGSSTDTQYF
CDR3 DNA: TGCGCCAGCAGCCAAGTATCAGGGTCTAGCACAGATACGCAGTATTTT

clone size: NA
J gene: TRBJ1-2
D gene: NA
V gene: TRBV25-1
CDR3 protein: CASSEIKTATYYGYTF
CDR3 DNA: TGTGCCAGCAGTGAGATTAAGACAGCCACTTACTATGGCTACACCTTC

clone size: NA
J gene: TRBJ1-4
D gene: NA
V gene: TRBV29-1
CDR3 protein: CSVRNVEKLFF
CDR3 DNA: TGCAGCGTTCGGAATGTGGAAAAACTGTTTTTT

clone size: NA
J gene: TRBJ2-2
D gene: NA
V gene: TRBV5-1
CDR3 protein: CASSLALGSGELFF
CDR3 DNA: TGCGCCAGCAGCTTGGCCCTTGGTTCGGGGGAGCTGTTTTTT

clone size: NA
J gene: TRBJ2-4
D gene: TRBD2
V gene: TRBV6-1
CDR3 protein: CASVGLAGARNIQYF
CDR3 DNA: TGTGCCAGCGTCGGACTAGCGGGAGCCAGAAACATTCAGTACTTC

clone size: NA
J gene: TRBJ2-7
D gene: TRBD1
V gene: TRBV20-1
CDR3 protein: CSARQGTVQYF
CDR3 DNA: TGCAGTGCTAGACAGGGGACAGTGCAGTACTTC

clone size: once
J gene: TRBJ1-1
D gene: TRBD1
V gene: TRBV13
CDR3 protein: CASSYSLDRANTEAFF
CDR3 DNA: TGTGCCAGCAGCTATAGCCTGGACAGGGCAAACACTGAAGCTTTCTTT

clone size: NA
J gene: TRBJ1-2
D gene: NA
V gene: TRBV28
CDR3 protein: CASGSWDYGYTF
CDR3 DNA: TGTGCCAGCGGCTCTTGGGACTATGGCTACACCTTC